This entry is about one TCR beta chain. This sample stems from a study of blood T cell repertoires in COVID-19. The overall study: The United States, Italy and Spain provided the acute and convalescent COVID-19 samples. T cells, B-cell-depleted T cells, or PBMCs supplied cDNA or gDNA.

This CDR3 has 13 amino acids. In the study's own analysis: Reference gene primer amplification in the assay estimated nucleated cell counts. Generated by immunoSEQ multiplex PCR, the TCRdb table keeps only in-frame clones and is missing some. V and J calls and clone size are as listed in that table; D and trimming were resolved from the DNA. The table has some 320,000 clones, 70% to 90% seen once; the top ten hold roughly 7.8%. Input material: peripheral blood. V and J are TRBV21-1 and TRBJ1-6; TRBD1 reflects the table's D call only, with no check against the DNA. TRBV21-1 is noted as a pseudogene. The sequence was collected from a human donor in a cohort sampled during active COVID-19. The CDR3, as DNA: TGTGCCAGCAGCCCCAGGACATTTCCACCCCTCCACTTT. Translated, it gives CASSPRTFPPLHF.